These 18 T cell receptor beta chains share one sample of origin, sequenced in a study of T cell responses to AZD1222 COVID-19 vaccine. Here immunoSEQ multiplex PCR was the method, and the copy in TCRdb shows in-frame clones only, minus some. The sample gives approximately 46,000 clones, 70% to 90% of which show up once; 1% to 1.3% is in the top ten. The sample here was peripheral blood, taken 28 days after the second AZD1222 dose. The receptor set was obtained from an adult who received the AZD1222 COVID-19 vaccine.

This clone came up once. The chain links TRBV30 to TRBJ1-1; the D is unclear. Germline assignment: CDR1 GTSNPN and CDR2 SVGIG (reference sequence). Trimming removed 0 bases from V and 1 base from J, with 9 bases in between. CDR3 size: 14 residues. CDR3 DNA: TGTGCCTGGAGTGTACTCGCCTGGAACACTGAAGCTTTCTTT. Its protein is CAWSVLAWNTEAFF.

The chain combines TRBV6-6 with TRBJ1-2, with 9 bases identical to TRBD1. With V trimmed by 2 bases and J by 7 bases, 5 bases remained unmatched. The CDR3 spans 14 residues. Germline V lookup: CDR1 MNHNY, CDR2 SVGAGI (reference sequence). CDR3: CASSYRGTGFGYTF. The CDR3, as DNA: TGTGCCAGCAGTTACCGGGGGACAGGGTTTGGCTACACCTTC.

The chain employs TRBV5-4 and TRBJ2-3; the match to TRBD2 covers 16 bases. This CDR3 comprises 18 residues. Germline V gene lookup returns CDR1 SGHNT and CDR2 YYREEE (reference sequence). V dropped 5 bases and J dropped 2; count of bases not matched to a gene: 8. The CDR3 DNA reads as TGTGCCAGCAGTCCGGGACTAGCGGGAGGGGCCCCCACAGATACGCAGTATTTT. Amino acids: CASSPGLAGGAPTDTQYF.

The gene calls are TRBV4-3 and TRBJ2-7, with 7 bases fitting TRBD2. V lost 1 base and J lost 4; bases outside the gene matches: 7. The CDR3 is 15 amino acids. Germline lookup yields CDR1 LGHNA and CDR2 YSLEER. This CDR3 is CASSQGGGWAYEQYF. In DNA, the CDR3 is TGCGCCAGCAGCCAAGGGGGAGGGTGGGCTTACGAGCAGTACTTC.

The chain is built from TRBV19 and TRBJ1-2, with 8 bases fitting TRBD1. The junction had 3 bases not matched to a gene; V was cut back by 3 bases and J by 3 bases. Germline lookup yields CDR1 LNHDA and CDR2 SQIVND (reference sequence). The length of the CDR3 is 14 residues. Here the CDR3 reads CASSITTGDYGYTF. CDR3 nucleotide sequence: TGTGCCAGTAGTATCACGACAGGGGACTATGGCTACACCTTC.

The V call is TRBV2, the J call TRBJ1-4; D unclear. CDR3 length: 14 amino acids. Germline V CDR1 and CDR2: SNHLY, FYNNEI. The ends were cut back, 3 bases at V and 10 bases at J, with 15 bases in the middle. DNA of the CDR3: TGTGCCAGCAGTGATTCCAGGAATTACGGAAAACTGTTTTTT. It translates to CASSDSRNYGKLFF.

J is TRBJ1-1 and V is TRBV6-6; 8 nucleotides align to TRBD1. V trimming: 5 bases; J trimming: 1 base; junction bases outside the gene matches: 6. Germline CDR1 MNHNY, CDR2 SVGAGI (reference sequence). CDR3 length: 15 amino acids. The CDR3 here is CASSKRGTGNTEAFF. The DNA for the CDR3 is TGTGCCAGCAGTAAACGAGGGACAGGGAACACTGAAGCTTTCTTT.

V gene TRBV5-4 combines with J gene TRBJ1-2; D is ambiguous. Trimming cost V 1 base and J 5 bases, with 6 bases left between them. This CDR3 comprises 12 residues. Germline loops: CDR1 SGHNT, CDR2 YYREEE (reference sequence). The CDR3 region is CASSLRAYGYTF. In nucleotides, the CDR3 is TGTGCCAGCAGCTTGAGAGCGTATGGCTACACCTTC.

The chain has TRBV24-1 and TRBJ2-1; 10 bases align to TRBD1. This CDR3 is 15 amino acids long. Per the germline V gene, CDR1 is KGHDR and CDR2 is SFDVKD. The trim removed 4 bases at V and 7 bases at J, leaving 6 bases unmatched. The CDR3 loop is CATSDRDRGINEQFF. The CDR3 region has the DNA TGTGCCACCAGTGACAGGGACAGGGGAATAAATGAGCAGTTCTTC.

The chain links TRBV12-3 or TRBV12-4 to TRBJ2-7; D perhaps matches TRBD2 (5 bases). Trimming removed 5 bases at V and 2 bases at J, with 7 bases between. The CDR3 sequence is 12 residues long. The CDR3 loop is CASSPGAYEQYF. CDR3 nucleotide sequence: TGTGCCAGCAGTCCCGGGGCCTACGAGCAGTACTTC.

The V gene is TRBV3-1 (or the pseudogene TRBV3-2), the J gene TRBJ1-3, with a tentative D call TRBD1 (5 bases). Looked up from germline, CDR1 is LGHDT and CDR2 is YNNKEL (reference sequence). Trimming took 6 bases from V and 7 from J, leaving 22 bases between them. The CDR3 contains 16 residues. CDR3 sequence reads: CASRGRRDPPKNTIYF. In DNA form, the CDR3 reads TGTGCCAGCAGGGGGCGGAGGGATCCACCGAAGAACACCATATATTTT.

V and J are TRBV2 and TRBJ2-4; D gene uncertain. Trimming removed 3 bases at V and 2 bases at J, with 8 bases between. The CDR3 loop spans 14 amino acids. Germline V gives CDR1 SNHLY, CDR2 FYNNEI. This CDR3 is CASSEGFTKNIQYF. The CDR3 DNA sequence: TGTGCCAGCAGTGAGGGGTTTACCAAAAACATTCAGTACTTC.

J is TRBJ2-7 and V is TRBV7-9; D call uncertain. Trimming took off 3 bases at V and 5 bases at J, with 5 bases between the two ends. Germline V gene lookup returns CDR1 SEHNR and CDR2 FQNEAQ (reference sequence). This CDR3 region has 11 residues. The CDR3 loop is CASSLGNEQYF. CDR3 bases: TGTGCCAGCAGCTTGGGGAACGAGCAGTACTTC.

The genes are TRBV4-3 and TRBJ1-4; tentative D call: TRBD1 (5 bases). Germline assignment: CDR1 LGHNA and CDR2 YSLEER. Trimming stripped 0 bases from V and 6 bases from J, with 17 bases between. CDR3 length: 17 amino acids. CDR3 sequence reads: CASSQDMFRDGYEKLFF. CDR3 DNA: TGCGCCAGCAGCCAAGATATGTTTAGGGACGGGTATGAAAAACTGTTTTTT.

The rearrangement joins TRBV11-2 to TRBJ1-1, with 7 bases identical to TRBD1. CDR1 SGHAT and CDR2 FQNNGV come from the germline V gene. The J segment lost 4 bases and the V segment lost 1 base, leaving 3 bases of the junction unmatched. This CDR3 has 14 amino acids. The CDR3 DNA reads as TGTGCCAGCAGCTTAGCCTCAGGGGGCACTGAAGCTTTCTTT. Its translation: CASSLASGGTEAFF.

The chain combines TRBV10-2 with TRBJ1-1; D gene ambiguous. The CDR3 length is 13 residues. V was trimmed by 7 bases and J by 0 bases, leaving 9 bases between them. The germline V gene has CDR1 WSHSY and CDR2 SAAADI. The CDR3 here is CASIPTLNTEAFF. Written as DNA, the CDR3 is TGCGCCAGCATTCCGACACTGAACACTGAAGCTTTCTTT.

This chain uses TRBV5-1 with TRBJ1-1, with TRBD1 matching 8 bases. The CDR3 is 13 amino acids. The V gene's germline CDR1 is SGHRS and CDR2 YFSETQ. V was pared by 3 bases and J by 6 bases, with 4 bases of the junction left unmatched. The CDR3 sequence is CASSSGQGSEAFF. CDR3 in DNA: TGCGCCAGCAGCTCCGGACAGGGCTCTGAAGCTTTCTTT.

The gene calls are TRBV5-1 and TRBJ2-7; 7 bases match TRBD1. This CDR3 is built from 15 residues. With V trimmed by 4 bases and J by 0 bases, 7 bases remained unmatched. Germline V CDR1 and CDR2: SGHRS, YFSETQ. The CDR3 protein is CASSNRDRASYEQYF. The CDR3 DNA is TGCGCCAGCAGCAACCGAGACAGGGCCTCCTACGAGCAGTACTTC.